The sequence of this T cell receptor (beta chain) was determined in a study of shared clonotypes between healthy human individuals (dated by TCRdb to about 2020). Study-wide context: A couple of women and a few men aged 18 to 49 years were included in the cohort. For each donor, CD4 naive and CD4 memory were each given three plates, CD8 naive was given two plates, and CD8 memory was given one plate. The study deeply sequenced blood TCR repertoires of several healthy adults to estimate repertoire size and the extent of clonotype sharing between individuals. To increase sequencing depth and limit assay-specific biases, different laboratories used diverse techniques to prepare libraries and sequence TCR repertoires. Per donor, leukapheresis produced somewhere between about 0.85 and 8.9 billion PBMCs. Summary of the overall study and its limitations: Clonotypes shared by all four sorted-subset donors showed higher generation probabilities than non-shared clonotypes. Only blood was sampled, and tissue TCR repertoires likely differ from those in blood. Based on pairwise subsampling, the degree of clonotype sharing among donors was expected to be affected by sequencing depth. Sharing across a few donors was observed for around 5% of naive CD4, about 3.2% of naive CD8, about 2.3% of memory CD4, and 0.4% of memory CD8 clonotypes. The small number of donors limited the genetic and exposure-history diversity represented. Rarefaction of sorted-subset datasets indicated incomplete sequencing despite the large sequencing depth. Larger estimated clonotype richness was generally found for naive subsets than for memory subsets.

From V the trimming removes 4 bases and from J it removes 2 bases, while the gene matches leave 4 bases of the junction unaccounted for. The CDR3 runs 14 amino acids, cysteine and phenylalanine included. The entry retains the CDR3 DNA only, 42 bases that are in frame from base 1. Via the germline V gene, CDR1 is SGHTA and CDR2 FQGNSA. Comments on this clone: Its antigen has not been determined. Base qualities are not at hand, and no much larger clone is one base apart.

Using the deep immunoSEQ assay, TCR CDR3 regions were amplified from genomic DNA by multiplex PCR. Genomic DNA extracted from each cell subset was distributed evenly over all wells of several immunoSEQ 96-well plates, and each plate served as one replicate. For sorted subsets, roughly 200 ng genomic DNA, equal to about 30,000 T cell genomes, was loaded into each replicate PCR. Purified libraries were measured with a Qubit 3.0 fluorometer, size-checked on a Bioanalyzer 2100, and measured again with the KAPA Library Quantification kit. Every immunoSEQ 96-well plate was sequenced on a dedicated single-read 150-cycle Illumina NextSeq 550 flow cell. Under the source paper's analysis protocol: Because the immunoSEQ output included only junctional sequences and no quality scores, the filtering could not be the same as the filtering used for full-length reads. Sequences were annotated with PyIR, a Python wrapper for IgBLAST v1.9, and V/J genes and CDR3 were assigned using IMGT germline references. Reads with weak V/J assignments (E-value above 1e-6), missing CDR3, stop codons, out-of-frame junctions, or ambiguous translated residues were removed. V3J clonotypes were defined as sequences sharing the same inferred V gene, J gene, and CDR3 amino acid sequence. Percentage overlap between repertoires was computed as shared unique clonotypes divided by the size of the smaller repertoire. Repertoire richness was assessed with RTK rarefaction, the Chao1 estimator, and Recon v2.1 estimates of unobserved clonotypes. Generation probabilities were computed with OLGA for all TCRbeta clonotypes obtained by the gDNA method from a few donors. Drawn from immuneACCESS, this table holds only the in-frame rearrangements with V and J called that TCRdb kept. Clones are partly lost; checked studies trace under half to an unresolved V gene and leave the rest unexplained. V, J and clone size are taken as reported in that table, and D and trimming were inferred from the DNA itself. This sample gives 2 million to 3 million clones in total; 93% of them show up just once. Clones ranked in the top ten supply about 0.34% of the sample.

The donors were healthy, HIV-negative adults with no recently reported acute infections or vaccinations. All donors were Caucasian adults living in Nashville, Tennessee, USA. Magnetic negative selection was used to enrich CD4+ T cells, after which naive cells were positively selected on CD45RA and the negative fraction became the memory subset. Blood was obtained by leukapheresis, after which PBMCs were separated by Ficoll-Histopaque density gradient centrifugation and cryopreserved in liquid nitrogen vapor phase. Analytical flow cytometry was used to check the purity and quantity of every magnetically sorted T cell population. Each sorted fraction had its genomic DNA isolated and then quantified by UV absorbance on a Nanodrop 2000c.

The receptor was derived from a man in his late teens or twenties in good health. Some clones in this sample may be carry-over from other donors' samples. Sequencing used naive CD4+ T cells from PBMCs. The sample's cell subset or site label, in plain terms: CD45RA+ positively selected. The rearranged segments are TRBV7-2 and TRBJ2-7; the junction holds 8 bases that match TRBD2. The CDR3 protein sequence reads: CASSSLLAAYEQYF. The DNA sequence follows: TGTGCCAGCAGCTCGTTACTAGCGGCCTACGAGCAGTACTTC.